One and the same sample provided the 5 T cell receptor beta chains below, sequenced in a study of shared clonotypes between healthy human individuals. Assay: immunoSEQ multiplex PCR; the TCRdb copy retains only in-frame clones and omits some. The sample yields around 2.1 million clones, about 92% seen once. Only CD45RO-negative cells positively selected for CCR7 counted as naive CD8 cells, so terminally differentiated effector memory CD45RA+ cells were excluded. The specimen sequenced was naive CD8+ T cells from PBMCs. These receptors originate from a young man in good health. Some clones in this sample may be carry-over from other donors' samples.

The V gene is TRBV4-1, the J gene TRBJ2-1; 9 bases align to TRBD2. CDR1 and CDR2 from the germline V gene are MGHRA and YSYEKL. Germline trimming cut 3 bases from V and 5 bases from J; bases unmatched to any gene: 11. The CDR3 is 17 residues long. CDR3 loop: CASSHPLIAGDHNEQFF. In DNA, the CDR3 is TGCGCCAGCAGCCACCCACTCATAGCGGGGGACCACAATGAGCAGTTCTTC.

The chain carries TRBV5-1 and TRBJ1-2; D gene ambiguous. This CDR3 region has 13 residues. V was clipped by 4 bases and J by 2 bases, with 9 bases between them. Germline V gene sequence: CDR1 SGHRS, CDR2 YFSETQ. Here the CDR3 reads CASSHTENYGYTF. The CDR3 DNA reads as TGCGCCAGCAGCCATACAGAAAACTATGGCTACACCTTC.

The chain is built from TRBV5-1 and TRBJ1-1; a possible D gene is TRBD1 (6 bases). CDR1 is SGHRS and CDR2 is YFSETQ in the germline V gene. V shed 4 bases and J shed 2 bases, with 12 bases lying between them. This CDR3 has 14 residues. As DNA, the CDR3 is TGCGCCAGCAGCCCCACAGGGTCAAACACTGAAGCTTTCTTT. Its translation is CASSPTGSNTEAFF.

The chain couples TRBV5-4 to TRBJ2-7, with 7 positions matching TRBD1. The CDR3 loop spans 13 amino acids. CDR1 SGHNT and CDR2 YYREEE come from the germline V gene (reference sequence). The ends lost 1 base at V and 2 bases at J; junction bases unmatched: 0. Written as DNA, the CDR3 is TGTGCCAGCAGCTTGCAGGGGGCCTACGAGCAGTACTTC. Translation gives CASSLQGAYEQYF.

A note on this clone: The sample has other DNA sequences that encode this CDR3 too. CDR3 protein: CASSLGGTYNEQFF. The CDR3 nucleotides are TGTGCCAGCAGTTTGGGGGGAACTTACAATGAGCAGTTCTTC. This sequence joins TRBV28 and TRBJ2-1, with D perhaps matching TRBD2 (6 bases). V was cut by 3 bases and J by 4 bases, with 10 bases left in between. The CDR3 spans 14 residues. Germline loops: CDR1 MDHEN, CDR2 SYDVKM.